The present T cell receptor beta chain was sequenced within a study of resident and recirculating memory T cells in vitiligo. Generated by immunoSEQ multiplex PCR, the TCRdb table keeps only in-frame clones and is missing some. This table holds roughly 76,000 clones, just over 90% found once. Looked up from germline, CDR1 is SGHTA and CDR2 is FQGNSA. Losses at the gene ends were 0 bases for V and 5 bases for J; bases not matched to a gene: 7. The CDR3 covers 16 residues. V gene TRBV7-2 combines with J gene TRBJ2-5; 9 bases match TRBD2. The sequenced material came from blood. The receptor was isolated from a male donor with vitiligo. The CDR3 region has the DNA TGTGCCAGCAGCTTAGCGCGAAGCGGGGGGAGGGAGACCCAGTACTTC. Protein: CASSLARSGGRETQYF. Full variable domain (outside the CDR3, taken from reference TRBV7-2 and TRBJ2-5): GAGVSQSPSNKVTEKGKDVELRCDPISGHTALYWYRQSLGQGLEFLIYFQGNSAPDKSGLPSDRFSAERTGGSVSTLTIQRTQQEDSAVYLCASSLARSGGRETQYFGPGTRLLVL.